The clone carrying this T cell receptor beta chain was seen just once. The antigen remains undetermined. This entry comes from a study of shared clonotypes between healthy human individuals. Findings and caveats of the study: Generation probabilities of non-shared clonotypes were lower (relative to those shared by all four donors). Clonotype sharing across four donors was observed for about 5.5% of naive CD4 clonotypes.

With V trimmed by 2 bases and J by 4 bases, 4 bases remained unmatched. In germline, CDR1 is MGHRA, CDR2 YSYEKL. The CDR3 covers 15 residues. CD45RO-negative cells were positively selected for CCR7, leaving out terminally differentiated effector memory CD45RA+ cells. The assay was run at deep level. Original analysis: ImmunoSEQ supplied junction-only sequences lacking quality scores, so filtering was different. TCRdb's table, derived via immunoSEQ multiplex PCR, lists solely in-frame clones and lacks some. For V, J and clone size, that table is used; D and trimming come from the DNA. The data show around 600,000 clones, about 98% seen once.

V gene TRBV4-1 combines with J gene TRBJ2-7, with 11 nucleotides matching TRBD2. Sample: naive CD8+ T cells sorted from blood. The receptor's source is a man aged 25 to 40 in good health. CDR3 DNA sequence: TGCGCCAGCAGCCAAAGACTAGCGGGAATATACGAGCAGTACTTC. As protein: CASSQRLAGIYEQYF.